The clone carrying this TCR beta chain was counted at least ten times. The V gene's germline CDR1 is SGHTA and CDR2 FQGTGA. The CDR3 is 15 amino acids. V was trimmed by 4 bases and J by 0 bases, leaving 11 bases between them. The data derive from a study of T cell repertoires in cytomegalovirus infection. Study-wide context: From public TCR beta signatures came an indication of both CMV infection and matching HLA type.

TCRdb passed the reads through MiXCR, listing each CDR3 protein once. The sample shows under 200,000 distinct CDR3 sequences, less than 9.5% of them seen only once. The gene calls are TRBV7-3 and TRBJ2-3, with D perhaps TRBD1 or TRBD2 (5 bases each). Material: PBMCs. The receptor was derived from a human donor in good health (CMV status not recorded). Some clones in this sample may be carry-over from other donors' samples. CDR3 nucleotide sequence: TGTGCCAGCAGCTGGGACGACCCAAGCACAGATACGCAGTATTTT. Protein product: CASSWDDPSTDTQYF.